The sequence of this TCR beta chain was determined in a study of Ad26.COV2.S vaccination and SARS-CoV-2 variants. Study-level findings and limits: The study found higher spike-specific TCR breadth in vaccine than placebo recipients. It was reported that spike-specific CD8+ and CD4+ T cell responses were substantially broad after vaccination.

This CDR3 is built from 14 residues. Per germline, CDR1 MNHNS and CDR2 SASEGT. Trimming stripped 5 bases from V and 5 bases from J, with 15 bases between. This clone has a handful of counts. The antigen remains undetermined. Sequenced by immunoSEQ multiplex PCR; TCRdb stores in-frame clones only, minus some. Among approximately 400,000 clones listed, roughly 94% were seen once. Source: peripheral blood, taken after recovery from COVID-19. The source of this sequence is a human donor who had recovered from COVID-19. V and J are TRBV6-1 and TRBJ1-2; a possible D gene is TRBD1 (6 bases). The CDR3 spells CASSFRTVIYGYTF. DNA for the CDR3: TGTGCCAGCAGTTTCCGGACAGTGATTTATGGCTACACCTTC.